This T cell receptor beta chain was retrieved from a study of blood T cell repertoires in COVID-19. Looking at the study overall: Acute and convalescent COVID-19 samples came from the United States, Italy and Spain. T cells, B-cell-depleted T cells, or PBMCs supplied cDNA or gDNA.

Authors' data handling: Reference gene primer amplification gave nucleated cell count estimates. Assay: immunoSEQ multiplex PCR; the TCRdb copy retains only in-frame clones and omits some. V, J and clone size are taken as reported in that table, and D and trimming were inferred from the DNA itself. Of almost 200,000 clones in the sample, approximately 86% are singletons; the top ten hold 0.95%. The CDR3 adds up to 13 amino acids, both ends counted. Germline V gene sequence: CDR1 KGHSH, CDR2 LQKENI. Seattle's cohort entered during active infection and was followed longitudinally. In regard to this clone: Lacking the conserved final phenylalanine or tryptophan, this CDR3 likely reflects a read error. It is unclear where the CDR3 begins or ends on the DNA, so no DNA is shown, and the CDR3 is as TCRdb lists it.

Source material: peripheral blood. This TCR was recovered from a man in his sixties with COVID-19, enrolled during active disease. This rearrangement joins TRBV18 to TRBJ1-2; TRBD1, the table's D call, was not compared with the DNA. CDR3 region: CASSTGPGQVRVI.